The present TCR beta chain was sequenced within a study of PD-L1 blockade in urothelial cancer. Clones were read by immunoSEQ multiplex PCR, and TCRdb kept only the in-frame ones, dropping some. This sample has about 45,000 clones, with 88% found just once. V was shortened by 4 bases and J by 6 bases, with 10 bases between the two germline ends. Germline V CDR1 and CDR2: MNHEY, SVGAGI. CDR3 length: 12 amino acids. The source of this sequence is a woman in her fifties or sixties with urothelial cancer. The V call is TRBV6-5, the J call TRBJ2-7, with TRBD2 as a possible D gene (7 bases). The source material was PBMCs, sampled around atezolizumab (anti-PD-L1) treatment. The CDR3 region has the DNA TGTGCCAGCAGTTTTAGGGGGGGCGAGCAGTACTTC. It yields the protein CASSFRGGEQYF.